Presented here are 26 T cell receptor beta chains from one specimen sequenced in a study of graft-versus-host responses after intestinal transplantation. Data came from immunoSEQ multiplex PCR; TCRdb stores just in-frame clones and leaves some out. The sample consists of 20,000 to 25,000 clones, approximately 93% of them appearing once. Sequenced here: PBMCs, sampled 156 days after intestinal transplant. Source of these receptors: a human patient who received an intestinal transplant, so some T cells may come from the graft donor.

The V gene is TRBV7-2, the J gene TRBJ2-7, with 8 positions matching TRBD1. With V trimmed by 0 bases and J by 3 bases, 4 bases remained unmatched. Germline V gene data show CDR1 as SGHTA and CDR2 as FQGNSA. This CDR3 comprises 15 residues. The CDR3 protein is CASSLAGTGYYEQYF. CDR3 DNA: TGTGCCAGCAGCTTAGCAGGGACAGGTTACTACGAGCAGTACTTC.

The chain uses TRBV27 and TRBJ2-3; D is possibly TRBD1 (6 bases). CDR1 MNHEY and CDR2 SMNVEV come from the germline V gene (reference sequence). The CDR3 runs 13 residues. Deletions cut 5 bases from V and 8 bases from J, with 14 bases between. The CDR3 region is CASSTSGEGTQYF. DNA of the CDR3: TGTGCCAGCAGTACCTCAGGGGAAGGTACGCAGTATTTT.

In DNA form, the CDR3 reads TGTGCAAGTCGCTTAGTACCCGGAACAGGGGGCCCCGGGGAGCTGTTTTTT. As protein: CASRLVPGTGGPGELFF. The chain combines TRBV12-2 with TRBJ2-2; whether TRBD1, the table's D call, matches the DNA was not checked. TRBV12-2 is reported as a pseudogene. CDR3 length: 17 residues.

Worth noting for this clone: Compared with germline, one end of the junction differs, possibly owing to a read error. V is TRBV4-1 and J is TRBJ2-7, with D possibly being TRBD2 (5 bases). CDR3 length: 13 residues. In germline, CDR1 is MGHRA, CDR2 YSYEKL. The CDR3 region is CASSQTRDYEQYF. As DNA, the CDR3 is TGTGCCAGCAGCCAGACTCGGGACTACGAGCAGTACTTC.

The chain recombines TRBV6-4 with TRBJ2-7; D gene unclear. Germline values: CDR1 MRHNA, CDR2 SNTAGT. This CDR3 spans 12 amino acids. The ends were cut back, 3 bases at V and 4 bases at J, with 7 bases in the middle. CDR3 DNA sequence: TGTGCCAGCAGTGAACTGCGGTACGAGCAGTACTTC. Protein: CASSELRYEQYF.

The chain uses TRBV30 and TRBJ2-1; 9 nucleotides line up with TRBD1. The V gene's germline CDR1 is GTSNPN and CDR2 SVGIG (reference sequence). The CDR3 consists of 14 residues. The junction had 8 bases not matched to a gene; V was cut back by 4 bases and J by 7 bases. CDR3 DNA sequence: TGTGCCTGGAACCCCGGGACAGGGAATAATGAGCAGTTCTTC. Translating gives CAWNPGTGNNEQFF.

This clone appeared a single time. The J gene is TRBJ2-3, the V gene TRBV19, with 7 bases matching TRBD2. Germline values: CDR1 LNHDA, CDR2 SQIVND (reference sequence). After removal of 6 bases from V and 0 bases from J, the junction contained 6 bases not matched to a gene. The CDR3 runs 15 residues. This CDR3 reads CASSPGGFSTDTQYF. In nucleotides, the CDR3 is TGTGCCAGTAGCCCCGGGGGGTTTAGCACAGATACGCAGTATTTT.

V usage is TRBV5-1 and J usage is TRBJ2-7; D is unclear. This CDR3 region has 13 residues. V lost 0 bases, J lost 3 bases, and 7 bases lay in between. The germline CDR1 and CDR2 sequences are SGHRS and YFSETQ. CDR3 DNA: TGCGCCAGCAGCTTGGGAGGTGTCTACGAGCAGTACTTC. Translation: CASSLGGVYEQYF.

The chain recombines TRBV23-1 with TRBJ1-1, with a tentative D call TRBD1 (6 bases). TRBV23-1 is classed as an ORF, of uncertain function. This CDR3 is 16 amino acids long. With 2 bases removed from V and 7 bases from J, the gap between germline ends came to 20 bases. The CDR3 bases are TGCGCCAGCAGTCAACCGGTAGGCAGGGGATGGCTTGAAGCTTTCTTT. It specifies CASSQPVGRGWLEAFF.

This chain uses TRBV4-3 with TRBJ1-2; no reliable D call. This CDR3 contains 13 residues. V lost 4 bases and J lost 5, with 11 bases in between. CDR1 LGHNA and CDR2 YSLEER come from the germline V gene. The CDR3, as DNA: TGCGCCAGCAGCCCTACCAACTATTATGGCTACACCTTC. Its translation is CASSPTNYYGYTF.

This chain connects TRBV7-3 to TRBJ2-5; D gene unclear. The CDR3 contains 12 residues. The germline gives CDR1 SGHTA, CDR2 FQGTGA. Trimming removed 2 bases at V and 4 bases at J, with 5 bases between. Here the CDR3 reads CASSLVGETQYF. DNA of the CDR3: TGTGCCAGCAGCTTAGTTGGAGAGACCCAGTACTTC.

The rearrangement uses TRBV12-5 and TRBJ1-1; the match to TRBD1 covers 7 bases. V lost 7 bases to trimming and J lost 8 bases; unmatched junction nucleotides: 13. CDR1 is LGHNT and CDR2 is FRNRAP in the germline V gene. This CDR3 region has 14 residues. The CDR3 DNA reads TGTGCTAGTGCCTCAGGGGGGGGTCAGTGGGAAGCTTTCTTT. Translation: CASASGGGQWEAFF.

V usage is TRBV19 and J usage is TRBJ2-7; D not resolved. The CDR3 totals 13 residues. Trimming took off 5 bases at V and 3 bases at J, with 11 bases between the two ends. Germline values: CDR1 LNHDA, CDR2 SQIVND (reference sequence). CDR3 DNA: TGTGCCAGTAGTCCTACCCTTTTCTACGAGCAGTACTTC. Protein sequence: CASSPTLFYEQYF.

This chain joins TRBV27 and TRBJ1-5; 9 bases fit TRBD1. The CDR3 runs 14 residues. V trimming: 3 bases; J trimming: 5 bases; junction bases outside the gene matches: 2. CDR1 is MNHEY, CDR2 SMNVEV, per germline (reference sequence). CDR3 nucleotide sequence: TGTGCCAGCAGTTTGACAGGGGGATATCAGCCCCAGCATTTT. It is translated as CASSLTGGYQPQHF.

The chain links TRBV27 to TRBJ2-5; TRBD1 matches 7 bases. The better agreement between TRBJ2-7 and the DNA end casts doubt on the J call. The germline gives CDR1 MNHEY, CDR2 SMNVEV (reference sequence). This CDR3 has 15 residues. CDR3 sequence: CASSSRAGGSYEQYF. For the CDR3, the DNA is TGTGCCAGCAGTTCCCGGGCAGGGGGCTCCTACGAGCAGTACTTC.

This clone was seen only once. This chain connects TRBV7-9 to TRBJ2-1; D unresolved. V dropped 5 bases and J dropped 0 bases, with 14 bases sitting between them. CDR3 length: 16 residues. The germline gives CDR1 SEHNR, CDR2 FQNEAQ (reference sequence). CDR3 DNA: TGTGCCAGCAGCCCCGTGGCAGTGAGCTCCTACAATGAGCAGTTCTTC. Its translation is CASSPVAVSSYNEQFF.

The V and J genes are TRBV9 and TRBJ2-2; weak D call: TRBD2 (5 bases). Trimming stripped 4 bases from V and 7 bases from J, with 5 bases between. CDR1 is SGDLS and CDR2 is YYNGEE in the germline V gene. This CDR3 contains 11 residues. Here the CDR3 reads CASSTSGELFF. For the CDR3, the DNA is TGTGCCAGCAGCACTAGCGGGGAGCTGTTTTTT.

V is TRBV4-1 and J is TRBJ2-2, with 7 nucleotides matching TRBD1. The ends lost 1 base at V and 0 bases at J; junction bases unmatched: 5. The CDR3 runs 17 residues. Germline V CDR1 and CDR2: MGHRA, YSYEKL. The CDR3 here is CASSQGRQGANTGELFF. CDR3 in DNA: TGCGCCAGCAGCCAAGGTCGCCAGGGGGCGAACACCGGGGAGCTGTTTTTT.

This chain uses TRBV23-1 with TRBJ2-7, with TRBD2 matching 7 bases. TRBV23-1 is an open reading frame, and its role is uncertain. The J segment lost 6 bases and the V segment lost 0 bases, leaving 11 bases of the junction unmatched. CDR3 size: 16 residues. CDR3 nucleotides: TGCGCCAGCAGTCAATCGCGGGGGTACCGCCCTTGCGAGCAGTACTTC. Protein: CASSQSRGYRPCEQYF.

The chain links TRBV6-1 to TRBJ2-2, with 7 bases matching TRBD2. Germline V lookup: CDR1 MNHNS, CDR2 SASEGT. This CDR3 has 13 amino acids. V lost 6 bases and J lost 6; bases outside the gene matches: 4. The CDR3 DNA reads as TGTGCCAGCAGCCTGACTAGCCCCGGGGAGCTGTTTTTT. Its protein is CASSLTSPGELFF.

This sequence joins TRBV27 and TRBJ1-2; 9 nucleotides align to TRBD1. V dropped 8 bases and J dropped 3; count of bases not matched to a gene: 10. The CDR3 totals 15 residues. The germline V gene encodes CDR1 MNHEY and CDR2 SMNVEV (reference sequence). CDR3 in amino acids: CASRGWDREDYGYTF. DNA for the CDR3: TGTGCCAGCCGCGGATGGGACAGGGAGGACTATGGCTACACCTTC.

The chain has TRBV4-2 and TRBJ2-5; D is unresolved. The end of the DNA aligns better with TRBJ2-7, so the J call may be wrong. Germline CDR1 and CDR2: LGHNA and YNFKEQ. The CDR3 extends over 15 amino acids. The CDR3 spells CASSQVSAFSYEQYF. CDR3 sequence (DNA): TGTGCCAGCAGCCAAGTATCCGCTTTCTCCTACGAGCAGTACTTC.

This chain links TRBV5-1 with TRBJ2-7, with 8 bases lining up with TRBD1. V was pared by 2 bases and J by 2 bases, with 3 bases of the junction left unmatched. CDR3 length: 14 residues. Looked up from germline, CDR1 is SGHRS and CDR2 is YFSETQ. Here the CDR3 DNA reads TGCGCCAGCAGCTTAGGGACAGGTACCTACGAGCAGTACTTC. Translated: CASSLGTGTYEQYF. Full variable domain (remainder filled in from reference TRBV5-1 and TRBJ2-7): KAGVTQTPRYLIKTRGQQVTLSCSPISGHRSVSWYQQTPGQGLQFLFEYFSETQRNKGNFPGRFSGRQFSNSRSEMNVSTLELGDSALYLCASSLGTGTYEQYFGPGTRLTVT.

Turning to this clone: One junction end disagrees with the germline gene, perhaps due to a read error. The rearrangement joins TRBV13 to TRBJ2-3, with TRBD2 matching 8 bases. CDR1 and CDR2 (germline): PRHDT, FYEKMQ (reference sequence). The CDR3 extends over 16 amino acids. The CDR3 spells CASSIGLARYTDTQYF. The CDR3 coding sequence is TGTGCCAGCAGCATAGGACTAGCCCGGTACACAGATACGCAGTATTTT.

This rearrangement joins TRBV28 to TRBJ2-2; TRBD2 matches at 10 bases. This CDR3 region has 18 residues. V dropped 5 bases and J dropped 0; count of bases not matched to a gene: 9. Germline CDR1 is MDHEN and CDR2 is SYDVKM. In DNA, the CDR3 is TGTGCCAGCAGTCCACTGACTAGCGGGTATACGAACACCGGGGAGCTGTTTTTT. Translated: CASSPLTSGYTNTGELFF.

This sequence joins TRBV19 and TRBJ1-1; D might be TRBD1 (5 bases). V was trimmed by 3 bases and J by 1 base, leaving 18 bases between them. The V gene's germline CDR1 is LNHDA and CDR2 SQIVND (reference sequence). The CDR3 spans 17 residues. CDR3 nucleotides: TGTGCCAGTAGTATGGCGGGGGACTGGGGACCGAACACTGAAGCTTTCTTT. It yields the protein CASSMAGDWGPNTEAFF.